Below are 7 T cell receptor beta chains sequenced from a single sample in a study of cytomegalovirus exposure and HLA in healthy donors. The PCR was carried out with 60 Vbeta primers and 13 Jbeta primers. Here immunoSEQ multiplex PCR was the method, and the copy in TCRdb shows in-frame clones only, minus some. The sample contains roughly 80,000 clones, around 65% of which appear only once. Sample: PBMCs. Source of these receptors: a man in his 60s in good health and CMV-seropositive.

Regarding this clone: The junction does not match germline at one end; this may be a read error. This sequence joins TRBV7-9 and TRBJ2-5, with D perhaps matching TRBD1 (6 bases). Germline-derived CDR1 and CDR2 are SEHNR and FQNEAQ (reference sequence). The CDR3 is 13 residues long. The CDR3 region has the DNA TGTTCCAGCAGCTTGGACAGTCAAGAGACCCAGTACTTC. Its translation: CSSSLDSQETQYF.

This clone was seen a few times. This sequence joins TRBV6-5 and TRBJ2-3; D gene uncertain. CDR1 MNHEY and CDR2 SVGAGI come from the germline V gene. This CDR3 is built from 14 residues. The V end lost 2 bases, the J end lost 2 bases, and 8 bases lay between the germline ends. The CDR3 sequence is CASSYVRFTDTQYF. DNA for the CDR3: TGTGCCAGCAGTTACGTGAGATTCACAGATACGCAGTATTTT.

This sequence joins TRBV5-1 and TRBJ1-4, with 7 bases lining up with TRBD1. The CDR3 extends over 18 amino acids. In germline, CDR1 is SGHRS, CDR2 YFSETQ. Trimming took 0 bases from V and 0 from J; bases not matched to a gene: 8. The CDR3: CASSLAKGQGATNEKLFF. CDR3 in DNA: TGCGCCAGCAGCTTGGCCAAGGGCCAGGGGGCAACTAATGAAAAACTGTTTTTT.

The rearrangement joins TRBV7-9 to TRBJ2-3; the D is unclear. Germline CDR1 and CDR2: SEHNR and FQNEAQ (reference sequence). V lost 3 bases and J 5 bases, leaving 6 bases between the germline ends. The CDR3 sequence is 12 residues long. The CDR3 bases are TGTGCCAGCAGCTTCCCGGGAGATACGCAGTATTTT. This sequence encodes CASSFPGDTQYF.

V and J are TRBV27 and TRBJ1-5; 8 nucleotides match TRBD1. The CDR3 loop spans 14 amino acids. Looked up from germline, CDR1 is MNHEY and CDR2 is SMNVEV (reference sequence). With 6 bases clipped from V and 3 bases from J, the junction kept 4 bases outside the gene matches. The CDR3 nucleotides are TGTGCCAGCAGCTCCAGGGGGCCCAATCAGCCCCAGCATTTT. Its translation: CASSSRGPNQPQHF.

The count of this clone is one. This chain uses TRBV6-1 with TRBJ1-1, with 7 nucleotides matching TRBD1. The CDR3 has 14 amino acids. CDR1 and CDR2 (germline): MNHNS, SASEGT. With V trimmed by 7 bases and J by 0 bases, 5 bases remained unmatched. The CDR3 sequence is CASTLTGMNTEAFF. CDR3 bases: TGTGCCAGCACCCTGACAGGGATGAACACTGAAGCTTTCTTT.

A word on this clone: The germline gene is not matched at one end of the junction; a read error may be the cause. The CDR3 nucleotides read TGTGCTAGCAGCTTAGGGACAGGGAGGTCTCAAGGGACCCAGTACTTC. Amino acid sequence: CASSLGTGRSQGTQYF. The chain combines TRBV7-7 with TRBJ2-5, with TRBD1 matching 9 bases. CDR3 length equals 16 residues. Per germline, CDR1 SSHAT and CDR2 FNYEAQ (reference sequence).